This T cell receptor (beta chain) was recovered during a study of a mutant IDH1 vaccine in newly diagnosed glioma. Background on the study: Patients were pretreated with radiotherapy, temozolomide, or both, mostly both.

Trimming left V 7 bases short and J 7 bases short, with 14 bases between. This CDR3 spans 12 amino acids. Germline CDR1 is SGHNT and CDR2 is YYREEE (reference sequence). The method was immunoSEQ multiplex PCR; TCRdb's version includes in-frame clones alone and lacks a portion of them. Among about 50,000 clones listed, roughly 80% were seen once. Details on this clone: As yet, its antigen is unknown.

Documented time point: week 47, end of study. In every dose of vaccine, 300 ug of mutant IDH1 20-mer peptide was given alongside topical imiquimod. This material consisted of PBMCs, taken from a glioma patient whose treatment included an IDH1 peptide vaccine. This chain connects TRBV5-4 to TRBJ1-2; maybe TRBD1 (5 bases). This receptor was identified in a woman aged 25 to 39 with glioma. Some clones in this sample may be carry-over from other donors' samples. This chain's CDR3 is CASRWGGGGYTF. The CDR3 DNA follows: TGTGCCAGCCGGTGGGGGGGAGGTGGCTACACCTTC. Looking up the rest from reference TRBV5-4 and TRBJ1-2 gives the full variable domain: ETGVTQSPTHLIKTRGQQVTLRCSSQSGHNTVSWYQQALGQGPQFIFQYYREEENGRGNFPPRFSGLQFPNYSSELNVNALELDDSALYLCASRWGGGGYTFGSGTRLTVV.